These 9 T cell receptor beta chains came from one sample sequenced in a study of T cells in Graves' hyperthyroidism and ophthalmopathy. TCR beta CDR3 region amplification was performed from RNA transcripts. The HTBI primer set drove a first-round RT-PCR of the TCR CDR3. TCRdb used MiXCR to reprocess the multiplex PCR reads, holding one entry per CDR3 protein. Here the sample spans 300,000 to 500,000 distinct CDR3 sequences, under 15% being singletons. Sequences were obtained from blood. The receptor set was obtained from a woman aged 30 to 39 with Graves' hyperthyroidism.

There are many counts of this clonotype. The rearrangement links TRBV29-1 to TRBJ2-1; TRBD2 aligns across 8 bases. Looked up from germline, CDR1 is SQVTM and CDR2 is ANQGSEA. J gave up 2 bases and V 6 bases, and 9 bases lay outside the gene matches. The CDR3 is 15 amino acids. CDR3 sequence (DNA): TGCAGCGTCCCGTTAGCGGGACCGACCTACAATGAGCAGTTCTTC. Translated, it gives CSVPLAGPTYNEQFF.

This clonotype was seen a few times. V gene TRBV6-1 combines with J gene TRBJ2-7, with D possibly matching TRBD1 (5 bases). The germline gives CDR1 MNHNS, CDR2 SASEGT. This CDR3 region has 13 residues. V was shortened by 7 bases and J by 5 bases, with 15 bases between the two germline ends. CDR3 sequence reads: CASTILQGHEQYF. CDR3 DNA sequence: TGTGCCAGCACCATCCTTCAGGGTCACGAGCAGTACTTC.

V and J are TRBV13 and TRBJ2-7, with 7 bases identical to TRBD1. V gave up 5 bases and J gave up 1 base; unmatched junction bases: 5. The CDR3 extends over 14 amino acids. The germline V gene has CDR1 PRHDT and CDR2 FYEKMQ (reference sequence). The CDR3 is CASSDHRGSYEQYF. DNA of the CDR3: TGTGCCAGCAGCGACCACAGGGGTTCCTACGAGCAGTACTTC.

In this sample, this clonotype turned up many times. The CDR3 region has the DNA TGTGCCAGCAGCTTAGTGGGCAGGGGCGCTATGAACACTGAAGCTTTCTTT. It encodes CASSLVGRGAMNTEAFF. This chain uses TRBV7-2 with TRBJ1-1; tentatively, D is TRBD1 (6 bases). V was trimmed by 1 base and J by 0 bases, leaving 15 bases between them. The CDR3 runs 17 residues. Germline V lookup: CDR1 SGHTA, CDR2 FQGNSA.

The table lists this clonotype with many counts. The chain links TRBV6-2 or TRBV6-3 to TRBJ1-1; weak D call: TRBD1 (5 bases). This CDR3 is built from 13 residues. Trimming removed 4 bases from V and 10 bases from J, with 16 bases in between. CDR1 MNHEY and CDR2 SVGEGT come from the germline V gene. The CDR3 loop is CASSSPGRARAFF. DNA for the CDR3: TGTGCCAGCAGTTCCCCCGGCAGGGCGCGAGCTTTCTTT.

Many counts were recorded for this clonotype. The chain uses TRBV9 and TRBJ2-3; the D is unclear. The CDR3 is made up of 15 amino acids. Trimming shortened V by 0 bases and J by 0 bases, and 8 bases separated the two germline ends. Germline loops: CDR1 SGDLS, CDR2 YYNGEE. The CDR3 DNA reads as TGTGCCAGCAGCGTAGATCCAGCTAGCACAGATACGCAGTATTTT. Translated: CASSVDPASTDTQYF.

The chain has TRBV20-1 and TRBJ2-5, with 13 bases aligning to TRBD2. After removal of 2 bases from V and 5 bases from J, the junction contained 8 bases not matched to a gene. CDR3 length: 16 residues. Germline V gene data show CDR1 as DFQATT and CDR2 as SNEGSKA (reference sequence). The CDR3 spells CSARQRTSGGWETQYF. In DNA form, the CDR3 reads TGCAGTGCTAGACAGAGGACTAGCGGGGGATGGGAGACCCAGTACTTC.

A word on this clonotype: This may arise from a read error, as a much more abundant clone is one base away. J is TRBJ2-7 and V is TRBV9, with 9 bases matching TRBD2. Trimming at V came to 3 bases and at J to 7 bases, leaving 17 bases not matched to a gene. In germline, CDR1 is SGDLS, CDR2 YYNGEE. The CDR3 sequence is 17 residues long. CDR3 sequence (DNA): TGTGCCAGCAGCGATAGTAGTCGGACTAGCGTCAACAATGAGCAGTACTTC. Its translation is CASSDSSRTSVNNEQYF.

This chain connects TRBV11-2 to TRBJ2-1; TRBD2 aligns across 8 bases. CDR1 is SGHAT and CDR2 is FQNNGV in the germline V gene. The V and J ends lost 6 bases and 7 bases, in that order; junction bases with no gene match: 23. CDR3 length equals 19 residues. The CDR3 sequence is CASRTGYKGRGGFGNEQFF. CDR3 sequence (DNA): TGTGCCAGCAGGACCGGTTATAAGGGCCGGGGGGGTTTTGGGAATGAGCAGTTCTTC.